The 30 T cell receptor beta chains presented below share a single source sample, sequenced in a study of cytomegalovirus exposure and HLA in healthy donors. It was with 60 Vbeta and 13 Jbeta primers that the PCR ran. Libraries were prepared by immunoSEQ multiplex PCR; TCRdb keeps only in-frame clonotypes and omits some of them. This table has around 160,000 clones, 65% to 70% appearing once. Sequencing was performed on PBMCs. These receptors all stem from a woman aged 18 to 35 in good health and CMV-seropositive.

This clone was picked up a small number of times. The chain has TRBV19 and TRBJ1-1; maybe TRBD1 (5 bases). CDR1 is LNHDA and CDR2 is SQIVND in the germline V gene (reference sequence). V was trimmed by 3 bases and J by 1 base, leaving 6 bases between them. The CDR3 is 13 residues long. The CDR3 here is CASSIGQNTEAFF. The DNA for the CDR3 is TGTGCCAGTAGTATCGGACAGAACACTGAAGCTTTCTTT. Variable domain in full (rest from reference TRBV19 and TRBJ1-1): DGGITQSPKYLFRKEGQNVTLSCEQNLNHDAMYWYRQDPGQGLRLIYYSQIVNDFQKGDIAEGYSVSREKKESFPLTVTSAQKNPTAFYLCASSIGQNTEAFFGQGTRLTVV.

The V gene is TRBV6-5, the J gene TRBJ1-5; a possible D gene is TRBD1 (6 bases). V was clipped by 6 bases and J by 6 bases, with 18 bases between them. Germline V gene data show CDR1 as MNHEY and CDR2 as SVGAGI. This CDR3 is built from 15 residues. In DNA, the CDR3 is TGTGCCAGCAGCCCCATGCCAGGGGTAGGTCAGCCCCAGCATTTT. Translation gives CASSPMPGVGQPQHF.

The chain combines TRBV19 with TRBJ1-5; D remains unclear. From germline, CDR1 is LNHDA and CDR2 SQIVND (reference sequence). V dropped 1 base and J dropped 4 bases, with 8 bases sitting between them. This CDR3 comprises 14 residues. In DNA form, the CDR3 reads TGTGCCAGTAGTATAGGAGGTTCTAATCAGCCCCAGCATTTT. Its translation: CASSIGGSNQPQHF.

CDR3 in amino acids: CASSMERGGYTF. DNA of the CDR3: TGTGCCAGTAGTATGGAAAGGGGTGGCTACACCTTC. The V call is TRBV19, the J call TRBJ1-2; perhaps TRBD1 as D (5 bases). This CDR3 is 12 amino acids long. The germline CDR1 and CDR2 sequences are LNHDA and SQIVND (reference sequence). Between the trimmed V and J ends, which lost 3 bases and 7 bases, there was a span of 9 bases.

This clone was observed a few times. The rearrangement links TRBV7-9 to TRBJ1-1; weak D call: TRBD1 (5 bases). In germline, CDR1 is SEHNR, CDR2 FQNEAQ (reference sequence). The CDR3 totals 12 residues. V shed 8 bases and J shed 4 bases, with 11 bases lying between them. The CDR3 DNA sequence: TGTGCCAGCCAGGGATTATTCACTGAAGCTTTCTTT. Translated, it gives CASQGLFTEAFF.

The V gene is TRBV6-5, the J gene TRBJ2-7; 7 bases are a match to TRBD1. The germline CDR1 and CDR2 sequences are MNHEY and SVGAGI. Losses at the gene ends were 6 bases for V and 5 bases for J; bases not matched to a gene: 7. The CDR3 is 13 amino acids. The CDR3 nucleotides are TGTGCCAGCAGGTCAACAGGGGTCCACGAGCAGTACTTC. Translated, it gives CASRSTGVHEQYF.

The chain carries TRBV11-3 and TRBJ1-3; D not certain. Germline V gives CDR1 SGHNT, CDR2 YENEEA. The CDR3 extends over 15 amino acids. The V end was cut by 4 bases, the J end by 4 bases, with 14 bases between. CDR3 residues: CASSSRVDGGNTIYF. Written as DNA, the CDR3 is TGTGCCAGCAGCTCCCGGGTCGACGGGGGAAACACCATATATTTT.

This clone has more than one count but fewer than ten. This chain joins TRBV7-2 and TRBJ2-5; tentative D call: TRBD1 (6 bases). Germline-derived CDR1 and CDR2 are SGHTA and FQGNSA. V lost 5 bases and J lost 5, with 15 bases in between. The CDR3 is made up of 14 amino acids. DNA for the CDR3: TGTGCCAGCAGCCCAGGGGCGCCCTCGGAGACCCAGTACTTC. Its translation is CASSPGAPSETQYF.

This rearrangement joins TRBV9 to TRBJ1-1; D may be TRBD1 (6 bases). CDR3 length equals 17 residues. Germline V gene sequence: CDR1 SGDLS, CDR2 YYNGEE. The ends were cut back, 4 bases at V and 0 bases at J, with 19 bases in the middle. CDR3 sequence reads: CASSPFGGRRMNTEAFF. The CDR3 nucleotides are TGTGCCAGCAGCCCGTTTGGGGGCCGAAGAATGAACACTGAAGCTTTCTTT.

This rearrangement joins TRBV10-3 to TRBJ1-5, with 7 bases aligning to TRBD1. This CDR3 is built from 14 residues. J gave up 5 bases and V 3 bases, and 4 bases lay outside the gene matches. From germline, CDR1 is ENHRY and CDR2 SYGVKD. CDR3 coding DNA: TGTGCCATCAGTGAACGGCAGGGGGATCAGCCCCAGCATTTT. Amino acids: CAISERQGDQPQHF.

There are a few counts of this clone. V and J are TRBV30 and TRBJ2-2, with a possible D match to TRBD2 (6 bases). Germline loops: CDR1 GTSNPN, CDR2 SVGIG (reference sequence). The CDR3 consists of 15 residues. Trimming cost V 0 bases and J 1 base, with 9 bases left between them. DNA for the CDR3: TGTGCCTGGAGTGTGGGGGGTGGGAACACCGGGGAGCTGTTTTTT. Residues: CAWSVGGGNTGELFF.

This rearrangement joins TRBV29-1 to TRBJ2-7; possibly TRBD1 for D (5 bases). V dropped 3 bases and J dropped 0 bases, with 9 bases sitting between them. CDR3 length equals 13 residues. From germline, CDR1 is SQVTM and CDR2 ANQGSEA. This chain's CDR3 is CSVEGLYSYEQYF. CDR3 coding DNA: TGCAGCGTTGAGGGGCTCTACTCCTACGAGCAGTACTTC.

The chain has TRBV4-3 and TRBJ2-7, with unresolved D. Germline V CDR1 and CDR2: LGHNA, YSLEER. Between the trimmed V and J ends, which lost 0 bases and 2 bases, there was a span of 17 bases. This CDR3 spans 17 amino acids. This chain's CDR3 is CASSQDLRRDFTYEQYF. The CDR3 DNA follows: TGCGCCAGCAGCCAAGATCTAAGGAGAGACTTCACCTACGAGCAGTACTTC.

This chain connects TRBV19 to TRBJ2-7; D is perhaps TRBD1 (5 bases). The CDR3 covers 15 residues. CDR1 is LNHDA, CDR2 SQIVND, per germline (reference sequence). Trimming pared 1 base from V and 2 bases from J, leaving 12 bases between. CDR3 amino acids: CASSIGQGVAYEQYF. The DNA of the CDR3 is TGTGCCAGTAGTATAGGGCAGGGTGTCGCCTACGAGCAGTACTTC. Full variable domain (missing parts from reference TRBV19 and TRBJ2-7): DGGITQSPKYLFRKEGQNVTLSCEQNLNHDAMYWYRQDPGQGLRLIYYSQIVNDFQKGDIAEGYSVSREKKESFPLTVTSAQKNPTAFYLCASSIGQGVAYEQYFGPGTRLTVT.

The rearrangement links TRBV18 to TRBJ1-2; TRBD1 might be the D (5 bases). CDR3 length: 15 residues. Germline loops: CDR1 KGHSH, CDR2 LQKENI. The ends were cut back, 1 base at V and 6 bases at J, with 15 bases in the middle. CDR3 DNA sequence: TGTGCCAGCTCACCACGGGCAGGGCATGCGAATGGCTACACCTTC. This encodes CASSPRAGHANGYTF.

The chain is built from TRBV7-9 and TRBJ1-3; D gene unclear. V was shortened by 3 bases and J by 2 bases, with 11 bases between the two germline ends. Per germline, CDR1 SEHNR and CDR2 FQNEAQ (reference sequence). This CDR3 spans 15 amino acids. The CDR3 sequence: CASSFAPDAGNTIYF. CDR3 DNA: TGTGCCAGCAGCTTCGCCCCAGATGCTGGAAACACCATATATTTT.

This clone was counted a few times. The chain joins TRBV10-3 to TRBJ1-2, with 9 bases identical to TRBD1. Germline V gene lookup returns CDR1 ENHRY and CDR2 SYGVKD. The CDR3 sequence is 14 residues long. V trimming: 6 bases; J trimming: 6 bases; junction bases outside the gene matches: 8. This CDR3 is CAIRNKTGGNGYTF. The CDR3 nucleotides are TGTGCCATCAGAAACAAAACAGGGGGCAATGGCTACACCTTC.

This clone was counted once. The genes are TRBV15 and TRBJ2-1; D may be TRBD2 (7 bases). The germline V and J ends were trimmed by 0 bases and 7 bases, with 19 bases remaining between them. Germline V lookup: CDR1 LNHNV, CDR2 YYDKDF (reference sequence). The CDR3 is 17 residues long. As DNA, the CDR3 is TGTGCCACCAGCAGAGATCTAGGGGGAGGGCAGAGGAATGAGCAGTTCTTC. Its translation: CATSRDLGGGQRNEQFF.

V usage is TRBV7-9 and J usage is TRBJ2-7; a possible D gene is TRBD1 (6 bases). The CDR3 is made up of 16 amino acids. V lost 3 bases, J lost 4 bases, and 19 bases lay in between. From germline, CDR1 is SEHNR and CDR2 FQNEAQ (reference sequence). CDR3 nucleotides: TGTGCCAGCAGCTTCCCACGTACAGGGAACTTATACGAGCAGTACTTC. Residues: CASSFPRTGNLYEQYF.

This rearrangement joins TRBV7-9 to TRBJ2-7, with 8 bases that match TRBD2. Germline V gene lookup returns CDR1 SEHNR and CDR2 FQNEAQ (reference sequence). Trimming at V came to 4 bases and at J to 4 bases, leaving 9 bases not matched to a gene. There are 15 residues in the CDR3. CDR3 region: CASSSLGSGEYEQYF. The CDR3 DNA reads as TGTGCCAGCAGCTCCCTCGGTAGCGGGGAGTACGAGCAGTACTTC.

This chain links TRBV2 with TRBJ2-3; TRBD2 is a possible D gene (5 bases). Germline CDR1 reads SNHLY; CDR2 reads FYNNEI. Trimming removed 6 bases at V and 2 bases at J, with 15 bases between. The CDR3 consists of 15 residues. The CDR3 sequence: CASRMSGGYTDTQYF. CDR3 DNA sequence: TGTGCCAGCAGAATGAGCGGAGGTTACACAGATACGCAGTATTTT.

This chain connects TRBV4-1 to TRBJ1-4, with TRBD1 matching over 7 bases. The CDR3 contains 15 residues. V lost 4 bases to trimming and J lost 8 bases; unmatched junction nucleotides: 10. CDR1 and CDR2 from the germline V gene are MGHRA and YSYEKL. The CDR3 DNA reads TGCGCCAGCAGCCTCACAGGACAGGTCGGGGAAAAACTGTTTTTT. Amino acids: CASSLTGQVGEKLFF.

This rearrangement joins TRBV6-6 to TRBJ1-2; possibly TRBD1 for D (5 bases). The CDR3 covers 14 residues. Germline V gene data show CDR1 as MNHNY and CDR2 as SVGAGI (reference sequence). V was trimmed by 8 bases and J by 6 bases, leaving 19 bases between them. CDR3 amino acids: CASGGSGTADGYTF. CDR3 DNA sequence: TGTGCCAGCGGGGGAAGCGGGACGGCCGATGGCTACACCTTC.

V gene TRBV4-1 combines with J gene TRBJ2-1; tentative D call: TRBD2 (6 bases). V gave up 2 bases and J gave up 10 bases, with 18 bases separating them. There are 15 residues in the CDR3. Germline-derived CDR1 and CDR2 are MGHRA and YSYEKL. Here the CDR3 DNA reads TGCGCCAGCAGCCAACCCGGGGGAGCCCCGAGGGAGCAGTTCTTC. Protein product: CASSQPGGAPREQFF.

J is TRBJ2-2 and V is TRBV5-4, with 11 bases fitting TRBD2. Germline values: CDR1 SGHNT, CDR2 YYREEE (reference sequence). The CDR3 runs 15 residues. V was pared by 5 bases and J by 7 bases, with 7 bases of the junction left unmatched. The CDR3 nucleotides are TGTGCCAGCAGGCGTGACGGGACTAGCGGCGGGGAGCTGTTTTTT. It specifies CASRRDGTSGGELFF.

The chain links TRBV28 to TRBJ2-7, with 9 positions matching TRBD1. Per germline, CDR1 MDHEN and CDR2 SYDVKM. The CDR3 extends over 17 amino acids. V lost 5 bases and J lost 3; bases outside the gene matches: 14. The chain's CDR3 is CASSPPYNRGRVYEQYF. CDR3 in DNA: TGTGCCAGCAGTCCACCTTACAACAGGGGGCGCGTCTACGAGCAGTACTTC.

This clone was seen just once. The V call is TRBV27, the J call TRBJ1-2; 7 bases match TRBD1. Germline CDR1 MNHEY, CDR2 SMNVEV (reference sequence). The CDR3 extends over 13 amino acids. V dropped 5 bases and J dropped 2; count of bases not matched to a gene: 2. CDR3 sequence (DNA): TGTGCCAGCAGTGAGGGACAGAACTATGGCTACACCTTC. Translated, it gives CASSEGQNYGYTF.

CDR3 in amino acids: CASSPFEENIQYF. The DNA of the CDR3 is TGTGCCAGCTCACCGTTCGAGGAAAACATTCAGTACTTC. V gene TRBV18 combines with J gene TRBJ2-4; D is uncertain. The CDR3 length is 13 residues. Germline V gives CDR1 KGHSH, CDR2 LQKENI. V was shortened by 3 bases and J by 5 bases, with 8 bases between the two germline ends.

Comment on this clone: The sample has other DNA sequences that encode this CDR3 too. V usage is TRBV6-5 and J usage is TRBJ2-7; TRBD2 matches at 7 bases. The V gene's germline CDR1 is MNHEY and CDR2 SVGAGI. This CDR3 spans 13 amino acids. The ends lost 6 bases at V and 3 bases at J; junction bases unmatched: 5. The CDR3 DNA is TGTGCCAGCAGCTCGGGACTACTCTACGAGCAGTACTTC. Translating it yields CASSSGLLYEQYF.

This clone was seen only a few times. The rearrangement links TRBV5-6 to TRBJ2-5, with TRBD2 matching over 9 bases. Per the germline V gene, CDR1 is SGHDT and CDR2 is YYEEEE. The V segment lost 0 bases and the J segment 2 bases; nucleotides outside the gene matches: 5. The CDR3 is made up of 16 amino acids. CDR3 in DNA: TGTGCCAGCAGCTTGGAGCCTAGCGGGGAACAAGAGACCCAGTACTTC. Amino acid sequence: CASSLEPSGEQETQYF.